Listed below are T cell receptor beta chains from one sample, sequenced in a study of blood T cell repertoires in COVID-19. Sequencing used immunoSEQ multiplex PCR; TCRdb keeps in-frame clones, though not all of them. The table records around 440,000 clones, more than 70% of them present only once. Sequencing was done on a sample of peripheral blood. Receptors were obtained from a woman aged 50 to 65 with COVID-19, enrolled during active disease. CDR3s include the opening cysteine and the closing phenylalanine or tryptophan. The D gene is left open where the match is weak. The size entry is marked missing in some rows and otherwise reads once, few, many or a size class.

d_gene	abundance	v_gene	j_gene	CDR3nt	CDR3aa
.	.	TRBV2	TRBJ2-3	TGTGCCAGCAAGAGAGGGGGGGCTAGCACAGATACGCAGTATTTT	CASKRGGASTDTQYF
TRBD1	.	TRBV7-8	TRBJ1-2	TGTGCCAGCAGTCCCGACAGGGCTGGCTACACCTTC	CASSPDRAGYTF
.	.	TRBV30	TRBJ1-5	TGTGCCTGGAGCCGGCGGGGTCAGCCCCAGCATTTT	CAWSRRGQPQHF
.	.	TRBV30	TRBJ2-3	TGTGCCTGGACTTCCCAAAGGGGGCACAGGGAGGCAGATACGCAGTATTTT	CAWTSQRGHREADTQYF
.	.	TRBV5-8	TRBJ1-6	TGTGCCAGCAGAAACAGTGGGGGGGCTCGATCTCGCTCACCCCTCCACTTT	CASRNSGGARSRSPLHF
.	.	TRBV5-4	TRBJ1-2	TGTGCCAGCAGCCGCGGACAGAACTATGGCTACACCTTC	CASSRGQNYGYTF
TRBD1	.	TRBV6-6	TRBJ1-2	TGTGCCAGCAGTTTTCCGGGACAGGGGAATGATGGCTACACCTTC	CASSFPGQGNDGYTF
.	.	TRBV5-4	TRBJ1-2	TGTGCCAGCAGCAGGAGGGGGGGGCCGAAAGGCTACACCTTC	CASSRRGGPKGYTF
TRBD2	.	TRBV14	TRBJ2-2	TGTGCCAGCAGCCAACAACTAGCGATCACCGGGGAGCTGTTTTTT	CASSQQLAITGELFF
.	once	TRBV2	TRBJ2-5	TGTGCCAGCAGTGGGCAGCGCCAAGAGACCCAGTACTTC	CASSGQRQETQYF
TRBD2	.	TRBV5-1	TRBJ2-1	TGCGCCAGCAGCTTACTAGCGGGGGGCCAGGATGAGCAGTTCTTC	CASSLLAGGQDEQFF
.	.	TRBV11-2	TRBJ2-7	TGTGCCAGCAGCTTAGAGCCTACTAACCTCTACGAGCAGTACTTC	CASSLEPTNLYEQYF
.	.	TRBV23-1	TRBJ1-5	TGCGCCAGCAGTCACGTCGACGGACAATCCAATCAGCCCCAGCATTTT	CASSHVDGQSNQPQHF
.	.	TRBV27	TRBJ2-3	TGTGCCAGCACCCTTATAGGACAGACGGGGACGCAGTATTTT	CASTLIGQTGTQYF
TRBD1	.	TRBV28	TRBJ1-3	TGTGCCAGCAGGCCGACAGGGAGTGGAAACACCATATATTTT	CASRPTGSGNTIYF
.	.	TRBV30	TRBJ1-6	TGTGCCTGGGCCGGGACAATAAATTCACCCCTCCACTTT	CAWAGTINSPLHF
TRBD1	.	TRBV5-6	TRBJ2-4	TGTGCCAGCAGCTTCGGGACAGGGGATACCGGGAACTTC	CASSFGTGDTGNF
.	.	TRBV4-1	TRBJ2-1	TGCGCCAGCAGCCAAGTTTTACAGGGCTACTACAATGAGCAGTTCTTC	CASSQVLQGYYNEQFF
.	few	TRBV11-2	TRBJ1-1	TGTGCCAGCAGCTTAAGGAACAGACCTGAAGCTTTCTTT	CASSLRNRPEAFF
TRBD1	.	TRBV5-1	TRBJ1-1	TGCGCCAGCAGCCCCGGACAGGCCACGAGGACTGAAGCTTTCTTT	CASSPGQATRTEAFF
.	.	TRBV4-1	TRBJ1-5	TGCGCCAGCAGCCATCTTCGGGGTGACAATCAGCCCCAGCATTTT	CASSHLRGDNQPQHF
.	.	TRBV7-3	TRBJ2-1	TGTGCCAGCAGCTCCCAACTAGGCACGCTCGGTGAGCAGTTCTTC	CASSSQLGTLGEQFF
.	.	TRBV7-2	TRBJ2-3	TGTGCCAGCAGCAGACAGTTGTTGGGAGATACGCAGTATTTT	CASSRQLLGDTQYF
.	.	TRBV30	TRBJ2-5	TGTGCCTGGAGTGTATTCGCGGAGACCCAGTACTTC	CAWSVFAETQYF
.	.	TRBV2	TRBJ1-1	TGTGCCAGCAGCCAGGGCCCGAACACTGAAGCTTTCTTT	CASSQGPNTEAFF
.	.	TRBV7-2	TRBJ1-3	TGTGCCAGCAGCTCCCAGGCCCTAAGGCAGGGAGGAAACACCATATATTTT	CASSSQALRQGGNTIYF
.	.	TRBV9	TRBJ1-1	TGTGCCAGCAGCCCAGGGACTGGGATGAACACTGAAGCTTTCTTT	CASSPGTGMNTEAFF
TRBD1	.	TRBV19	TRBJ1-6	TGTGCCAGTAGTATGAAAGGGACAGCTACCGCTGGTAATTCACCCCTCCACTTT	CASSMKGTATAGNSPLHF
.	.	TRBV9	TRBJ1-1	TGTGCCAGCAGCAAAACAGAGTCACCAGCTTTCTTT	CASSKTESPAFF
.	.	TRBV24-1	TRBJ2-3	TGTGCCACCAGTGATTTGCAGGCGGGGGCTACAGATACGCAGTATTTT	CATSDLQAGATDTQYF
TRBD1	.	TRBV2	TRBJ1-2	TGTGCCAGCAGTGAGGGACAGGGTAAATATGGCTACACCTTC	CASSEGQGKYGYTF
.	.	TRBV9	TRBJ1-1	TGTGCCAGCAGCGTAGGAACAAACACTGAAGCTTTCTTT	CASSVGTNTEAFF
TRBD2	once	TRBV29-1	TRBJ2-3	TGCAGCGTTGACCTGATCGAGCGGGGAGGCACAGATACGCAGTATTTT	CSVDLIERGGTDTQYF
.	.	TRBV5-1	TRBJ2-2	TGCGCCAGCAGCGTAGAGAGCAACACCGGGGAGCTGTTTTTT	CASSVESNTGELFF
.	.	TRBV30	TRBJ2-5	TGTGCCTGGAGTACTACAGGGAACCTTCTCCGAGAGACCCAGTACTTC	CAWSTTGNLLRETQYF
.	.	TRBV27	TRBJ2-1	TGTGCCAGCAGCCGGACAGCTAATGAGCAGTTCTTC	CASSRTANEQFF
TRBD1	.	TRBV2	TRBJ2-2	TGTGCCAGCAGTGGAAGCCGGGACAGATTCACCGGGGAGCTGTTTTTT	CASSGSRDRFTGELFF
.	.	TRBV18	TRBJ1-2	TGTGCCAGCTCACCCGAAGCAAACTATGGCTACACCTTC	CASSPEANYGYTF
TRBD2	.	TRBV5-1	TRBJ2-5	TGCGCCAGCAGCGCGGGACTAGAGAGGGAGACCCAGTACTTC	CASSAGLERETQYF
.	.	TRBV10-3	TRBJ1-2	TGTGCCATTCCCTCCACAGGTAATGGCTACACCTTC	CAIPSTGNGYTF
.	.	TRBV2	TRBJ1-2	TGTGCCAGCTACGACATGGCCCCCATCCGAGGGTATGGCTACACCTTC	CASYDMAPIRGYGYTF
.	.	TRBV7-2	TRBJ1-5	TGTGCCAGCAGCTTAGTCGCGGGGGTGGGGGCCGCGGCTCAGCCCCAGCATTTT	CASSLVAGVGAAAQPQHF
TRBD1	few	TRBV19	TRBJ1-5	TGTGCCAGTAGTCTACGACAGGGGGTGGCCAATCAGCCCCAGCATTTT	CASSLRQGVANQPQHF
TRBD2	.	TRBV10-1	TRBJ2-3	TGCGCCAGCAGTGGAGCGGGGGGGCTGCGAGATACGCAGTATTTT	CASSGAGGLRDTQYF